Listed here is a single TCR beta chain. Its cognate antigen has yet to be identified. The sample holds no much larger clone one base away, and base qualities are not on file. Participants in the prospective study were aged roughly 18 to 100 years, lived in 20 to 25 United States geographic areas, and enrolled through a virtual design. Cohort assignment in the prospective study relied on participant-reported clinical history from a screening survey and a study questionnaire. ImmuneRACE Cohort 3 recovered participants were defined by two consecutive negative NP/OP PCR tests, healthcare professional clearance, or symptom resolution. In the prospective study, mobile phlebotomists collected whole blood, serum and a nasopharyngeal or oropharyngeal swab from each participant. Prospective study participants could optionally give additional blood draws and questionnaires over an approximately two-month period. Prospective study blood samples were shipped either frozen or at room temperature before DNA extraction.

These data originate in a study of blood T cell repertoires in COVID-19 (dated by TCRdb to about 2020). About the investigation overall: The collaborator samples originated in the United States, Italy and Spain and spanned the acute and convalescent phases of COVID-19. The prospective study material was composed of cDNA or gDNA derived from T cells, B-cell-depleted T cells, or PBMCs. Subjects who had been exposed to COVID-19, were actively infected with it, or had recovered from it provided the deeply sampled blood TCRbeta repertoires that made up the dataset. The repertoires were released in a freely available public database meant as a resource for research on the immune response to SARS-CoV-2. The samples were drawn from the first 160 participants of the ongoing ImmuneRACE study and from 950 to 1,500 subjects provided by 6 global collaborators. The sample metadata nearly always contained a de-identified subject ID, COVID-19 status, age in years and sex. HLA class I and class II types, where available, came from metadata supplied by the sample provider rather than from assay-based typing.

What the work shows at the level of the full study, not this receptor alone: The amount of clinical and demographic metadata varied by source and participant and was provided uncurated.

The CDR3 measures 17 amino acids from cysteine to phenylalanine. Of the read, only the CDR3 DNA is kept; its 51 bases are in frame from base 1. Trimming removed 3 bases from V and 6 bases from J; the gene matches leave 12 bases unexplained. Per the germline V gene, MGHRA is the CDR1 and YSYEKL is the CDR2. TCRbeta CDR3 regions were amplified from genomic DNA using the immunoSEQ Assay, a bias-controlled multiplex PCR. The study's own analysis went as follows. The number of nucleated cells in each sample was estimated by amplification of reference gene primers within the assay. To quantify the absolute abundance of each unique TCRbeta CDR3 rearrangement, sequence reads were collapsed and filtered. For each sample, productive Simpson clonality was calculated by taking the square root of Simpson's diversity index across productive rearrangements. Drawn from immuneACCESS, this table holds only the in-frame rearrangements with V and J called that TCRdb kept. Clones are partly lost; checked studies trace under half to an unresolved V gene and leave the rest unexplained. The V and J calls and clone size were taken over from that table, and D and trimming were inferred from the DNA. Counted in this sample were around 300,000 clones; 88% of them appeared once. The ten most abundant clones make up 0.8% to 1% of the sample.

The receptor was isolated from a woman aged 30 to 39 who had recovered from COVID-19. The chain was built from TRBV4-1 and TRBJ1-4, with 8 bases aligning to TRBD1. Source material: PBMCs or T cells enriched from blood (not recorded which). The CDR3: CASSHLRGHGSDEKLFF. The DNA sequence is TGCGCCAGCAGCCACCTCAGGGGGCACGGATCTGATGAAAAACTGTTTTTT.